This entry features one T cell receptor beta chain sequence. The antigen remains unidentified. V dropped 5 bases and J dropped 9; count of bases not matched to a gene: 16. Germline V gene sequence: CDR1 MNHEY, CDR2 SMNVEV (reference sequence). The CDR3 is 16 residues long. Combining a sample-barcoded 5' primer with a J-beta primer mix, a second PCR ran for roughly 6 to 11 cycles. Paired-end reads containing CDR3 totaled no fewer than 2.5 million for each sample. Each CDR3 protein is one row after TCRdb ran MiXCR on the 5' RACE reads. The table records hundreds of thousands of distinct CDR3 sequences, roughly 49% of them present only once. The sample belongs to a study of blood T cells in healthy people across ages. Overall study findings and caveats: Diversity was higher, and naive CD4+ cells more numerous, in long-lived donors than in aged donors. Across samples, TCR beta diversity tracked strongly with naive T cell percentage.

This chain uses TRBV27 with TRBJ2-1; 7 bases align to TRBD2. The material sequenced was blood. The TCR originated in a woman in her fifties or sixties in good health. The CDR3 coding sequence is TGTGCCAGCAGTCCCCTAGGCGGGAGTGGGGGGAGTGAGCAGTTCTTC. Translated, it gives CASSPLGGSGGSEQFF.